One TCR beta chain is described in this entry. The record originates from a study of blood T cell repertoires in COVID-19. V was clipped by 7 bases and J by 0 bases, with 8 bases between them. The CDR3 consists of 14 residues. In germline, CDR1 is SGHDT, CDR2 YYEEEE. Some clones are missing from TCRdb's copy, which holds only in-frame ones; the method was immunoSEQ multiplex PCR. The data show 140,000 or so clones, around 81% seen once. Sequencing was done on a sample of peripheral blood. The chain couples TRBV5-6 to TRBJ2-6; D uncertain. The sequence derives from a human donor in a cohort sampled during active COVID-19. CDR3 loop: CASSVLSGANVLTF. In nucleotides, the CDR3 is TGTGCCAGCTCAGTCCTCTCTGGGGCCAACGTCCTGACTTTC.